The 23 T cell receptor beta chains below all came from one sample that was sequenced in a study of blood T cells in healthy people across ages. Combining a sample-barcoded 5' primer with a J-beta primer mix, a second PCR ran for roughly 7 to 12 cycles. TCRdb called the 5' RACE reads again in MiXCR, with one record for every CDR3 protein. The table includes about 1.7 million distinct CDR3 sequences, 28% detected once. Specimen: blood. These receptors originate from a woman aged 25 to 39 in good health.

The genes are TRBV7-9 and TRBJ1-1; 9 bases fit TRBD1. Germline CDR1 SEHNR, CDR2 FQNEAQ (reference sequence). The ends lost 4 bases at V and 6 bases at J; junction bases unmatched: 6. The CDR3 is 14 amino acids. The DNA for the CDR3 is TGTGCCAGCAGCTCGGGACAGGGAGAGGCTGAAGCTTTCTTT. Protein sequence: CASSSGQGEAEAFF.

This clonotype was picked up a small number of times. The chain links TRBV5-1 to TRBJ2-5; D call uncertain. Looked up from germline, CDR1 is SGHRS and CDR2 is YFSETQ. The CDR3 consists of 14 residues. Deletions cut 4 bases from V and 4 bases from J, with 14 bases between. The CDR3 DNA follows: TGCGCCAGCAGCATCAGCAGGCTTCGAGAGACCCAGTACTTC. Translation gives CASSISRLRETQYF.

This clonotype has just one count. A much larger clone lies one base from this, so it may be a read error. The chain carries TRBV29-1 and TRBJ2-1; 8 positions match TRBD1. Germline lookup yields CDR1 SQVTM and CDR2 ANQGSEA. The junction had 5 bases not matched to a gene; V was cut back by 4 bases and J by 6 bases. The length of the CDR3 is 13 residues. The CDR3, as DNA: TGCAGCGTTGGCCCACAGGGGGGCAATGAGCAGTTCTTC. This encodes CSVGPQGGNEQFF.

The rearrangement links TRBV6-1 to TRBJ2-5; D may match TRBD1 or TRBD2 (5 bases each). Germline lookup yields CDR1 MNHNS and CDR2 SASEGT. V lost 7 bases, J lost 5 bases, and 14 bases lay in between. This CDR3 contains 13 residues. In DNA form, the CDR3 reads TGTGCCAGCAAAACCCCAGGGACGGAGACCCAGTACTTC. The encoded protein is CASKTPGTETQYF.

This clonotype has a handful of counts. This chain links TRBV6-2 or TRBV6-3 with TRBJ2-1, with 9 bases lining up with TRBD2. Losses at the gene ends were 4 bases for V and 8 bases for J; bases not matched to a gene: 6. Germline V gives CDR1 MNHEY, CDR2 SVGEGT. The CDR3 covers 14 residues. Here the CDR3 DNA reads TGTGCCAGCAGTTTAGCGGGAGACGGACATGAGCAGTTCTTC. Translated, it gives CASSLAGDGHEQFF.

This clonotype was detected a few times. This rearrangement joins TRBV7-2 to TRBJ1-1; the match to TRBD1 covers 8 bases. Germline trimming cut 5 bases from V and 1 base from J; bases unmatched to any gene: 6. CDR3 length: 15 residues. Germline V lookup: CDR1 SGHTA, CDR2 FQGNSA. The CDR3 spells CASSPSGTGNTEAFF. The CDR3 DNA is TGTGCCAGCAGCCCATCAGGGACAGGGAACACTGAAGCTTTCTTT. Complete variable domain (other parts from reference TRBV7-2 and TRBJ1-1): GAGVSQSPSNKVTEKGKDVELRCDPISGHTALYWYRQSLGQGLEFLIYFQGNSAPDKSGLPSDRFSAERTGGSVSTLTIQRTQQEDSAVYLCASSPSGTGNTEAFFGQGTRLTVV.

The CDR3, as DNA: TGTGCCAGCAGTTACTCGAAGTACGGGGCCAGCATCCCTGAGCAGTTCTTC. It is translated as CASSYSKYGASIPEQFF. The chain joins TRBV6-5 to TRBJ2-1; tentatively, D is TRBD1 or TRBD2 (5 bases each). V was shortened by 0 bases and J by 9 bases, with 21 bases between the two germline ends. CDR1 is MNHEY and CDR2 is SVGAGI in the germline V gene. The CDR3 spans 17 residues.

The rearrangement joins TRBV20-1 to TRBJ1-5, with D possibly matching TRBD1 (6 bases). V shed 0 bases and J shed 9 bases, with 12 bases lying between them. Germline V gene lookup returns CDR1 DFQATT and CDR2 SNEGSKA (reference sequence). This CDR3 contains 13 residues. In DNA, the CDR3 is TGCAGTGCTAGAGAGGGGGGACAAGGGCCCCAGCATTTT. This translates into CSAREGGQGPQHF.

The chain uses TRBV6-5 and TRBJ2-2, with 9 bases aligning to TRBD1. Germline loops: CDR1 MNHEY, CDR2 SVGAGI. After removal of 10 bases from V and 3 bases from J, the junction contained 6 bases not matched to a gene. The CDR3 sequence is 14 residues long. CDR3 loop: CATHRTGDTGELFF. For the CDR3, the DNA is TGTGCCACTCACCGGACAGGGGACACCGGGGAGCTGTTTTTT.

About this clonotype: Mismatch with germline at one junction end may stem from a read error. This chain joins TRBV28 and TRBJ1-4; the match to TRBD1 covers 7 bases. Germline CDR1 MDHEN, CDR2 SYDVKM. This CDR3 has 15 amino acids. CDR3 coding DNA: TGTGCCAGCAACCTCCGGGGACAGCCTCATGAAAAACGGTTTTTT. It is translated as CASNLRGQPHEKRFF. Based on the CDR3 plus reference TRBV28 and TRBJ1-4, the full variable domain is DVKVTQSSRYLVKRTGEKVFLECVQDMDHENMFWYRQDPGLGLRLIYFSYDVKMKEKGDIPEGYSVSREKKERFSLILESASTNQTSMYLCASNLRGQPHEKRFFGSGTQLSVL.

The chain links TRBV7-2 to TRBJ2-1; D is uncertain. The V and J ends lost 4 bases and 0 bases respectively, with 10 bases between them. This CDR3 is 15 amino acids long. Germline-derived CDR1 and CDR2 are SGHTA and FQGNSA. The CDR3 protein is CASSSQESSYNEQFF. For the CDR3, the DNA is TGTGCCAGCAGCTCCCAGGAGAGCTCCTACAATGAGCAGTTCTTC.

The sample holds a few counts of this clonotype. This rearrangement joins TRBV5-1 to TRBJ2-1, with D perhaps matching TRBD1 (5 bases). Trimming took off 2 bases at V and 10 bases at J, with 19 bases between the two ends. Germline loops: CDR1 SGHRS, CDR2 YFSETQ. The CDR3 length is 15 residues. The CDR3 sequence: CASSLRLGSKGEQFF. As DNA, the CDR3 is TGCGCCAGCAGCTTACGGTTAGGCTCTAAGGGGGAGCAGTTCTTC.

J is TRBJ2-3 and V is TRBV5-5; D assignment may be TRBD1 or TRBD2 (5 bases each). CDR3 length: 14 amino acids. Between the trimmed V and J ends, which lost 4 bases and 5 bases, there was a span of 14 bases. Germline CDR1 reads SGHKS; CDR2 reads YYEKEE (reference sequence). The CDR3 DNA follows: TGTGCCAGCAGCCCTAATGAGGGGCGAGATACGCAGTATTTT. Translation gives CASSPNEGRDTQYF.

V and J are TRBV29-1 and TRBJ2-7, with unresolved D. CDR3 size: 13 residues. Germline V lookup: CDR1 SQVTM, CDR2 ANQGSEA. The ends were cut back, 3 bases at V and 2 bases at J, with 11 bases in the middle. CDR3 residues: CSVEADNPYEQYF. CDR3 nucleotides: TGCAGCGTTGAGGCCGACAATCCCTACGAGCAGTACTTC.

Comment on this clonotype: A junction end diverges from the germline sequence, so it may reflect a read error. CDR3 nucleotides: TGTGTCAGCAGCCAGGACCTACAAGAGACCCAGTACTTC. This sequence encodes CVSSQDLQETQYF. The chain is built from TRBV6-5 and TRBJ2-5; D is undetermined. Germline CDR1 MNHEY, CDR2 SVGAGI. The CDR3 is 13 amino acids.

CDR3 region: CSVEPLGLAGTTYEQYF. The DNA of the CDR3 is TGCAGTGTCGAACCATTGGGACTAGCGGGAACTACCTACGAGCAGTACTTC. This rearrangement joins TRBV20-1 to TRBJ2-7; the match to TRBD2 covers 13 bases. The trim removed 7 bases at V and 2 bases at J, leaving 14 bases unmatched. Germline CDR1 is DFQATT and CDR2 is SNEGSKA (reference sequence). This CDR3 region has 17 residues.

V usage is TRBV7-2 and J usage is TRBJ2-5; D uncertain. Germline loops: CDR1 SGHTA, CDR2 FQGNSA. The CDR3 has 13 residues. Trimming left V 5 bases short and J 1 base short, with 8 bases between. CDR3: CASSALIQETQYF. The CDR3, as DNA: TGTGCCAGCAGCGCGCTGATCCAAGAGACCCAGTACTTC.

This clonotype has a count of ten or more. The CDR3 loop is CASSEVTDNTQYF. The DNA of the CDR3 is TGCGCCAGCAGTGAGGTGACCGACAATACGCAGTATTTT. V is TRBV10-1 and J is TRBJ2-3; D not certain. V was trimmed by 2 bases and J by 7 bases, leaving 10 bases between them. Germline CDR1 and CDR2: WNHNN and SYGVQD (reference sequence). CDR3 length: 13 amino acids.

The V and J genes are TRBV15 and TRBJ2-5; possibly TRBD1 for D (7 bases). CDR1 and CDR2 (germline): LNHNV, YYDKDF (reference sequence). The germline V and J ends were trimmed by 5 bases and 1 base, with 17 bases remaining between them. The CDR3 spans 16 residues. CDR3 sequence: CATSGAGQTLQETQYF. CDR3 bases: TGTGCCACCAGCGGGGCGGGACAGACCCTCCAAGAGACCCAGTACTTC.

This clonotype was seen a handful of times. V and J are TRBV5-5 and TRBJ2-3, with 12 bases identical to TRBD2. This CDR3 is built from 16 residues. V was clipped by 3 bases and J by 7 bases; unmatched bases: 9. CDR1 is SGHKS and CDR2 is YYEKEE in the germline V gene (reference sequence). CDR3 sequence (DNA): TGTGCCAGCAGCTCCCGGACTAGCGGGACTGGGTATACGCAGTATTTT. Protein product: CASSSRTSGTGYTQYF. The entire variable domain, with the rest obtained from reference TRBV5-5 and TRBJ2-3, is as follows: DAGVTQSPTHLIKTRGQQVTLRCSPISGHKSVSWYQQVLGQGPQFIFQYYEKEERGRGNFPDRFSARQFPNYSSELNVNALLLGDSALYLCASSSRTSGTGYTQYFGPGTRLTVL.

The table lists this clonotype with a few counts. This chain links TRBV6-6 with TRBJ1-4; no definite D call. V dropped 0 bases and J dropped 3 bases, with 14 bases sitting between them. CDR1 is MNHNY and CDR2 is SVGAGI in the germline V gene (reference sequence). This CDR3 has 17 amino acids. CDR3 nucleotide sequence: TGTGCCAGCAGTTACTCCCTCAGTGGGTTAGCTAATGAAAAACTGTTTTTT. Translated, it gives CASSYSLSGLANEKLFF.

This clonotype appeared a few times. CDR3 bases: TGCAGTGCTGAGTCCGGGACTAGCGGGAGCTTTTACAATGAGCAGTACTTC. This translates into CSAESGTSGSFYNEQYF. The genes are TRBV20-1 and TRBJ2-7, with TRBD2 matching over 14 bases. CDR3 size: 17 residues. Germline-derived CDR1 and CDR2 are DFQATT and SNEGSKA (reference sequence). V lost 5 bases, J lost 7 bases, and 16 bases stayed unmatched.

This clonotype is a singleton in its sample. The V call is TRBV11-2, the J call TRBJ2-3; 10 bases fit TRBD2. J was trimmed by 4 bases and V by 5 bases; bases with no gene match: 12. The CDR3 loop spans 17 amino acids. Germline V gene lookup returns CDR1 SGHAT and CDR2 FQNNGV. The CDR3: CASSLRPAGGKADTQYF. DNA of the CDR3: TGTGCCAGCAGCCTCCGTCCAGCGGGGGGGAAAGCAGATACGCAGTATTTT. Full variable domain (remainder filled in from reference TRBV11-2 and TRBJ2-3): EAGVAQSPRYKIIEKRQSVAFWCNPISGHATLYWYQQILGQGPKLLIQFQNNGVVDDSQLPKDRFSAERLKGVDSTLKIQPAKLEDSAVYLCASSLRPAGGKADTQYFGPGTRLTVL.